This T cell receptor beta chain appears in the sequencing data of a study of T-cell reconstitution after alpha-beta-depleted transplantation in children. The TCRbeta library was prepared with unique molecular identifiers. MiXCR was run by TCRdb on the PCR reads, yielding one entry per CDR3 protein. The repertoire holds hundreds of thousands of distinct CDR3 sequences, with around 17% as singletons. This clonotype was seen a few times. CDR3 size: 12 residues. The germline CDR1 and CDR2 sequences are SEHNR and FQNEAQ (reference sequence). Trimming shortened V by 5 bases and J by 5 bases, and 9 bases separated the two germline ends.

This TCR derives from a human donor who donated a stem cell graft to a child with acute lymphoblastic leukemia. The sample here was PBMCs from the stem cell graft donor, taken from the stem cell graft. The chain is built from TRBV7-9 and TRBJ2-5; D is unresolved. As DNA, the CDR3 is TGTGCCAGCAGCCTACGGCCCGAGACCCAGTACTTC. Encoded protein: CASSLRPETQYF.